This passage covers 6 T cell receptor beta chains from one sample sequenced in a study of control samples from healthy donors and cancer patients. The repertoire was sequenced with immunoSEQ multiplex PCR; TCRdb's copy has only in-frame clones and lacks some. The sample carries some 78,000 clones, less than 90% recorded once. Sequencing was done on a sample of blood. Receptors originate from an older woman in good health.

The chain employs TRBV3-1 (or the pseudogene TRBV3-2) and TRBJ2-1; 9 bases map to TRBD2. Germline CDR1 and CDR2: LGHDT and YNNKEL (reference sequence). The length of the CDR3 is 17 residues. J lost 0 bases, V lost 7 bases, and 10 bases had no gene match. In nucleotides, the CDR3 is TGTGCCAGCACCCATGTGGCTAGCGGGGCCTCCTACAATGAGCAGTTCTTC. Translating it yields CASTHVASGASYNEQFF.

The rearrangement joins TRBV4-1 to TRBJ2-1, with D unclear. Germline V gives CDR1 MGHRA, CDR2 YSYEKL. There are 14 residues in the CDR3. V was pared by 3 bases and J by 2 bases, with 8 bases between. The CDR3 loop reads CASSHTQAYNEQFF. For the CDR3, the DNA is TGCGCCAGCAGCCATACTCAAGCCTACAATGAGCAGTTCTTC.

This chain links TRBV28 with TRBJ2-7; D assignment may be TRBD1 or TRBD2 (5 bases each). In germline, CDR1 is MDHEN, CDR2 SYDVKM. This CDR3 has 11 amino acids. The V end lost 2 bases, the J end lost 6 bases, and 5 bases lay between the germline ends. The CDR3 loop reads CASSLGGEQYF. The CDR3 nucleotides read TGTGCCAGCAGTTTAGGGGGCGAGCAGTACTTC.

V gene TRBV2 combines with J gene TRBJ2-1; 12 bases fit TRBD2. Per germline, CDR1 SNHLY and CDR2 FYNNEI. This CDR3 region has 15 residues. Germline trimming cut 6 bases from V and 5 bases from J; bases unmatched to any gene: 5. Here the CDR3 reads CASRLLAGGNNEQFF. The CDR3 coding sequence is TGTGCCAGCAGACTACTAGCGGGGGGTAACAATGAGCAGTTCTTC.

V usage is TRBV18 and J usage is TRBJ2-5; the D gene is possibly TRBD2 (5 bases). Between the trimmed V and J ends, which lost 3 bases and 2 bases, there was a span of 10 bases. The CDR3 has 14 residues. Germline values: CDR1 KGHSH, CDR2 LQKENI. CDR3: CASSPPSGQETQYF. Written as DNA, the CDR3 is TGTGCCAGCTCACCCCCCTCGGGGCAAGAGACCCAGTACTTC. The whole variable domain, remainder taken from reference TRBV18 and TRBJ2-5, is NAGVMQNPRHLVRRRGQEARLRCSPMKGHSHVYWYRQLPEEGLKFMVYLQKENIIDESGMPKERFSAEFPKEGPSILRIQQVVRGDSAAYFCASSPPSGQETQYFGPGTRLLVL.

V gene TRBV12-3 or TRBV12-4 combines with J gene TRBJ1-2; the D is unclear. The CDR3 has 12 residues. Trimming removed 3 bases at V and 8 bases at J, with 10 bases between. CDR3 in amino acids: CASSLGAYGYTF. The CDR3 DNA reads TGTGCCAGCAGTTTGGGTGCGTACGGCTACACCTTC.